Each of the 22 T cell receptor beta chains below was sequenced from the same sample in a study of blood T cell repertoires in COVID-19. Produced via immunoSEQ multiplex PCR; TCRdb's table is partial and in-frame only. The table has approximately 400,000 clones, 80% to 90% seen once; the top ten hold roughly 1.2%. Sequencing was carried out using peripheral blood. These receptors were obtained from a man aged 35 to 55 with acute or convalescent COVID-19.

The V gene is TRBV5-4, the J gene TRBJ2-2; D is unresolved. The CDR3 contains 12 residues. V lost 0 bases, J lost 9 bases, and 6 bases lay in between. Germline assignment: CDR1 SGHNT and CDR2 YYREEE (reference sequence). Here the CDR3 DNA reads TGTGCCAGCAGCTTGGGAAGCCGGGAGCTGTTTTTT. It encodes CASSLGSRELFF.

The rearrangement joins TRBV30 to TRBJ2-7; 12 nucleotides line up with TRBD2. Trimming removed 3 bases from V and 12 bases from J; junction bases left unmatched: 3. This CDR3 is built from 11 residues. Germline CDR1 and CDR2: GTSNPN and SVGIG (reference sequence). CDR3 loop: CAWRGLAGLYF. As DNA, the CDR3 is TGTGCCTGGAGGGGACTAGCGGGTTTGTACTTC.

The chain links TRBV30 to TRBJ1-6; tentative D call: TRBD1 (5 bases). The CDR3 is 15 amino acids. With 0 bases removed from V and 5 bases from J, the gap between germline ends came to 11 bases. Germline loops: CDR1 GTSNPN, CDR2 SVGIG (reference sequence). CDR3 protein: CAWSVGHLDNSPLHF. The CDR3 nucleotides read TGTGCCTGGAGTGTAGGACACCTCGATAATTCACCCCTCCACTTT. Looking up the rest from reference TRBV30 and TRBJ1-6 gives the full variable domain: SQTIHQWPATLVQPVGSPLSLECTVEGTSNPNLYWYRQAAGRGLQLLFYSVGIGQISSEVPQNLSASRPQDRQFILSSKKLLLSDSGFYLCAWSVGHLDNSPLHFGNGTRLTVT.

Details on this clone: Other nucleotide sequences from this sample produce the same CDR3. The chain has TRBV7-8 and TRBJ1-5; no clear D gene. This CDR3 region has 14 residues. V was trimmed by 1 base and J by 4 bases, leaving 8 bases between them. CDR1 and CDR2 (germline): SGHVS, FQNEAQ. The CDR3 nucleotides are TGTGCCAGCAGCTTAGGGACGGGGAATCAGCCCCAGCATTTT. Translated, it gives CASSLGTGNQPQHF.

The chain has TRBV20-1 and TRBJ1-2; D call uncertain. There are 10 residues in the CDR3. Germline V gene sequence: CDR1 DFQATT, CDR2 SNEGSKA (reference sequence). The germline V and J ends were trimmed by 7 bases and 5 bases, with 8 bases remaining between them. The CDR3 protein is CSVRRYGYTF. The CDR3 coding sequence is TGCAGTGTTCGTCGGTATGGCTACACCTTC.

V and J are TRBV12-5 and TRBJ2-3; 16 bases fit TRBD2. J lost 3 bases, V lost 5 bases, and 2 bases had no gene match. Germline V gives CDR1 LGHNT, CDR2 FRNRAP. This CDR3 comprises 16 residues. The CDR3: CASGTGLAGGTDTQYF. The CDR3 region has the DNA TGTGCTAGTGGTACGGGACTAGCGGGAGGGACAGATACGCAGTATTTT.

The V gene is TRBV5-5, the J gene TRBJ1-2, with D hard to call. Germline V gives CDR1 SGHKS, CDR2 YYEKEE (reference sequence). The CDR3 sequence is 14 residues long. V was shortened by 4 bases and J by 0 bases, with 10 bases between the two germline ends. The CDR3 DNA reads as TGTGCCAGCAGCAGTGGCGGGACTAACTATGGCTACACCTTC. This sequence encodes CASSSGGTNYGYTF.

The genes are TRBV7-3 and TRBJ2-2; 8 nucleotides agree with TRBD1. The CDR3 sequence is 16 residues long. CDR1 SGHTA and CDR2 FQGTGA come from the germline V gene. The V and J ends lost 2 bases and 4 bases, in that order; junction bases with no gene match: 6. The CDR3 spells CASSLFETGATGELFF. CDR3 bases: TGTGCCAGCAGCTTATTTGAGACAGGGGCCACCGGGGAGCTGTTTTTT.

The chain combines TRBV25-1 with TRBJ1-1, with unresolved D. The V gene lost 2 bases and the J gene lost 2 bases, with 12 bases spanning the gap. CDR1 and CDR2 (germline): MGHDK, SYGVNS. CDR3 length: 15 amino acids. The DNA of the CDR3 is TGTGCCAGCAGTGAAACCCAGCGACCAAACACTGAAGCTTTCTTT. This encodes CASSETQRPNTEAFF.

The sample holds one count of this clone. The J gene is TRBJ2-5, the V gene TRBV5-1, with a weak D call TRBD1 (7 bases). Trimming removed 4 bases at V and 4 bases at J, with 17 bases between. The V gene's germline CDR1 is SGHRS and CDR2 YFSETQ. The CDR3 totals 15 residues. CDR3 nucleotide sequence: TGCGCCAGCAGCCCTGGGGCAGGGGGGATAGAGACCCAGTACTTC. Protein sequence: CASSPGAGGIETQYF.

This rearrangement joins TRBV27 to TRBJ2-5, with 11 bases that match TRBD1. Looked up from germline, CDR1 is MNHEY and CDR2 is SMNVEV (reference sequence). Trimming removed 6 bases from V and 5 bases from J; junction bases left unmatched: 5. This CDR3 is 14 amino acids long. Here the CDR3 DNA reads TGTGCCAGCAGGCGGACAGGGGGCTTGGAGACCCAGTACTTC. This gives the protein CASRRTGGLETQYF.

The CDR3 DNA reads TGTGCCAGCAGCGCGACCCCGGGACAGGCTAATGAAAAACTGTTTTTT. This codes for CASSATPGQANEKLFF. The rearrangement uses TRBV9 and TRBJ1-4; 8 positions match TRBD1. With 3 bases clipped from V and 3 bases from J, the junction kept 7 bases outside the gene matches. This CDR3 is 16 amino acids long. Germline V lookup: CDR1 SGDLS, CDR2 YYNGEE.

The CDR3 here is CASIRGTAVNEQFF. Here the CDR3 DNA reads TGTGCCAGCATCCGAGGGACAGCGGTCAATGAGCAGTTCTTC. J is TRBJ2-1 and V is TRBV7-9; 7 bases are a match to TRBD1. Trimming took 7 bases from V and 6 from J; bases not matched to a gene: 9. Germline loops: CDR1 SEHNR, CDR2 FQNEAQ (reference sequence). The length of the CDR3 is 14 residues.

V and J are TRBV28 and TRBJ2-3; the D gene is possibly TRBD1 (5 bases). CDR1 and CDR2 (germline): MDHEN, SYDVKM. V shed 2 bases and J shed 6 bases, with 12 bases lying between them. The CDR3 extends over 14 amino acids. The CDR3 region is CASSLPRARDTQYF. CDR3 coding DNA: TGTGCCAGCAGTTTACCCAGGGCTAGGGATACGCAGTATTTT.

The V and J genes are TRBV7-6 and TRBJ2-2, with 11 bases lining up with TRBD2. The CDR3 length is 17 residues. V was clipped by 5 bases and J by 1 base; unmatched bases: 6. Germline assignment: CDR1 SGHVS and CDR2 FNYEAQ. CDR3 sequence (DNA): TGTGCCAGCAGCCTTAGGCTAGCGGGAGGGAACACCGGGGAGCTGTTTTTT. It encodes CASSLRLAGGNTGELFF.

The V gene is TRBV28, the J gene TRBJ2-7; weak D call: TRBD1 (6 bases). The CDR3 sequence is 12 residues long. Between the trimmed V and J ends, which lost 6 bases and 3 bases, there was a span of 9 bases. CDR1 MDHEN and CDR2 SYDVKM come from the germline V gene. CDR3 sequence reads: CASRRDNYEQYF. In DNA form, the CDR3 reads TGTGCCAGCAGGAGGGACAACTACGAGCAGTACTTC.

The rearrangement joins TRBV20-1 to TRBJ1-2; a possible D gene is TRBD1 (5 bases). Germline V gene sequence: CDR1 DFQATT, CDR2 SNEGSKA (reference sequence). The V and J ends lost 3 bases and 5 bases respectively, with 7 bases between them. The length of the CDR3 is 11 residues. The DNA for the CDR3 is TGCAGTGCTAGGGGGACTTATGGCTACACCTTC. Amino acid sequence: CSARGTYGYTF.

This clone was counted a single time. The rearrangement joins TRBV5-1 to TRBJ2-7; 9 nucleotides match TRBD1. V was pared by 4 bases and J by 1 base, with 6 bases of the junction left unmatched. CDR3 length equals 15 residues. Germline V CDR1 and CDR2: SGHRS, YFSETQ. CDR3 sequence reads: CASSLPGQGSYEQYF. The CDR3 nucleotides read TGCGCCAGCAGCCTCCCGGGACAGGGATCCTACGAGCAGTACTTC.

With regard to this clone: Other nucleotide sequences in the sample specify the same CDR3. This rearrangement joins TRBV9 to TRBJ2-1, with 7 bases matching TRBD2. Germline CDR1 reads SGDLS; CDR2 reads YYNGEE. This CDR3 comprises 16 residues. With 0 bases clipped from V and 0 bases from J, the junction kept 3 bases outside the gene matches. The CDR3 bases are TGTGCCAGCAGCGTAGGGGGCGGGAGCTCCTACAATGAGCAGTTCTTC. Translation gives CASSVGGGSSYNEQFF.

The chain employs TRBV5-1 and TRBJ2-1; D is perhaps TRBD1 (6 bases). The CDR3 spans 14 residues. V lost 0 bases, J lost 5 bases, and 9 bases lay in between. The germline CDR1 and CDR2 sequences are SGHRS and YFSETQ. The CDR3 sequence is CASSLVTGNNEQFF. The CDR3 nucleotides are TGCGCCAGCAGCTTGGTTACAGGGAACAATGAGCAGTTCTTC.

CDR3 protein: CASSQQGVAGYEQYF. The CDR3 DNA reads TGTGCCAGCAGCCAACAGGGGGTTGCGGGTTACGAGCAGTACTTC. This chain connects TRBV6-5 to TRBJ2-7; the match to TRBD1 covers 8 bases. The V segment lost 6 bases and the J segment 4 bases; nucleotides outside the gene matches: 11. CDR3 length equals 15 residues. Germline values: CDR1 MNHEY, CDR2 SVGAGI.

This sequence joins TRBV29-1 and TRBJ1-1; possible D gene TRBD1, 5 bases. V lost 4 bases to trimming and J lost 1 base, with 13 bases between them. The CDR3 has 14 amino acids. Germline CDR1 SQVTM, CDR2 ANQGSEA. This CDR3 is CSVGGRVANTEAFF. In nucleotides, the CDR3 is TGCAGCGTTGGGGGCAGGGTGGCGAACACTGAAGCTTTCTTT.